The 28 T cell receptor beta chains given below trace back to one sample, sequenced in a study of blood T cell repertoires in COVID-19. TCRdb's table, derived via immunoSEQ multiplex PCR, lists solely in-frame clones and lacks some. The table has roughly 250,000 clones, just under 85% seen once. The source material was peripheral blood. These receptors all stem from an elderly woman with acute or convalescent COVID-19.

The chain is built from TRBV6-6 and TRBJ2-1, with unresolved D. The length of the CDR3 is 14 residues. Germline V CDR1 and CDR2: MNHNY, SVGAGI (reference sequence). V lost 0 bases to trimming and J lost 8 bases, with 11 bases between them. CDR3 sequence (DNA): TGTGCCAGCAGTTACTCGTTCTCCCTCGATGAGCAGTTCTTC. This sequence encodes CASSYSFSLDEQFF.

The table lists this clone with a few counts. The chain is built from TRBV28 and TRBJ1-2, with 8 bases lining up with TRBD1. The CDR3 length is 15 residues. V dropped 5 bases and J dropped 3; count of bases not matched to a gene: 8. Germline CDR1 MDHEN, CDR2 SYDVKM. The CDR3 bases are TGTGCCAGCAGTACTTACAGGGGGGGCTACTATGGCTACACCTTC. Protein sequence: CASSTYRGGYYGYTF.

This clone appeared a few times. V and J are TRBV10-2 and TRBJ2-5; 7 bases are shared with TRBD2. CDR1 is WSHSY, CDR2 SAAADI, per germline. This CDR3 contains 17 residues. J gave up 0 bases and V 2 bases, and 9 bases lay outside the gene matches. The CDR3 nucleotides read TGCGCCAGCAGTGAGACCAACGACGGGAGGTACCAAGAGACCCAGTACTTC. Protein sequence: CASSETNDGRYQETQYF.

This clone was picked up a small number of times. The J gene is TRBJ2-1, the V gene TRBV27; D is possibly TRBD2 (6 bases). CDR1 and CDR2 (germline): MNHEY, SMNVEV (reference sequence). V was cut by 5 bases and J by 0 bases, with 11 bases left in between. The CDR3 covers 15 residues. The CDR3 region has the DNA TGTGCCAGCAGTCCACGGGGGAGCTCCTACAATGAGCAGTTCTTC. Its protein is CASSPRGSSYNEQFF.

V is TRBV4-3 and J is TRBJ2-1; 8 nucleotides align to TRBD2. The germline gives CDR1 LGHNA, CDR2 YSLEER. The CDR3 spans 13 residues. The V gene end was trimmed by 3 bases and the J gene end by 13 bases; junction bases not matched to a gene: 8. CDR3 in DNA: TGCGCCAGCAGCCATCTCCAGCGGGGGATTCAGTTCTTC. Its translation: CASSHLQRGIQFF.

The rearrangement uses TRBV6-5 and TRBJ1-1; TRBD1 aligns across 8 bases. This CDR3 contains 14 residues. V dropped 6 bases and J dropped 1; count of bases not matched to a gene: 4. Germline V gene lookup returns CDR1 MNHEY and CDR2 SVGAGI. The CDR3 is CASRRQGANTEAFF. The CDR3 DNA reads as TGTGCCAGCAGACGTCAGGGGGCGAACACTGAAGCTTTCTTT.

CDR3 bases: TGTGCCAGCAGTTACGGGACTAGCGGTTCCACAGATACGCAGTATTTT. Translation: CASSYGTSGSTDTQYF. J is TRBJ2-3 and V is TRBV6-5; 11 nucleotides match TRBD2. CDR1 is MNHEY and CDR2 is SVGAGI in the germline V gene. Trimming took 2 bases from V and 2 from J; bases not matched to a gene: 3. The CDR3 consists of 16 residues.

This clone turned up a few times. The chain couples TRBV5-5 to TRBJ2-2, with no clear D. There are 15 residues in the CDR3. Germline CDR1 reads SGHKS; CDR2 reads YYEKEE (reference sequence). The V end was cut by 0 bases, the J end by 0 bases, with 6 bases between. Here the CDR3 DNA reads TGTGCCAGCAGCTTGGGGGCTTCGAACACCGGGGAGCTGTTTTTT. It yields the protein CASSLGASNTGELFF.

The chain carries TRBV19 and TRBJ2-1; 13 nucleotides match TRBD2. Germline V CDR1 and CDR2: LNHDA, SQIVND (reference sequence). V dropped 8 bases and J dropped 1; count of bases not matched to a gene: 8. This CDR3 comprises 17 residues. The CDR3 region has the DNA TGTGCCAGTCGTCTTAGGACTAGCGGGAGATCCTACAATGAGCAGTTCTTC. It encodes CASRLRTSGRSYNEQFF.

The chain carries TRBV6-5 and TRBJ2-7, with D perhaps TRBD2 (5 bases). Trimming stripped 7 bases from V and 5 bases from J, with 9 bases between. Per germline, CDR1 MNHEY and CDR2 SVGAGI. CDR3 size: 11 residues. The CDR3 DNA follows: TGTGCCAGCATTCGGGGTAACGAGCAGTACTTC. It yields the protein CASIRGNEQYF.

The chain joins TRBV7-2 to TRBJ2-3; a possible D gene is TRBD2 (6 bases). The CDR3 is 13 amino acids. The germline V gene encodes CDR1 SGHTA and CDR2 FQGNSA. Trimming pared 3 bases from V and 6 bases from J, leaving 10 bases between. CDR3 in DNA: TGTGCCAGCAGCTTCACTGCGGGGGATACGCAGTATTTT. Translation gives CASSFTAGDTQYF.

The chain employs TRBV6-5 and TRBJ2-7, with 7 bases aligning to TRBD1. The CDR3 covers 13 residues. Germline V gene data show CDR1 as MNHEY and CDR2 as SVGAGI. V shed 5 bases, J shed 2 bases, and the junction held 3 bases outside the gene matches. The CDR3, as DNA: TGTGCCAGCAGTCGACAGGGTCCCTACGAGCAGTACTTC. Encoded protein: CASSRQGPYEQYF.

This chain connects TRBV5-1 to TRBJ2-3; D is unclear. Germline V gives CDR1 SGHRS, CDR2 YFSETQ. The CDR3 sequence is 13 residues long. Between the trimmed V and J ends, which lost 2 bases and 1 base, there was a span of 5 bases. The DNA for the CDR3 is TGCGCCAGCAGCTTCCAGGGCACAGATACGCAGTATTTT. Translating it yields CASSFQGTDTQYF.

V gene TRBV29-1 combines with J gene TRBJ1-2; tentative D call: TRBD1 (6 bases). The CDR3 is made up of 13 amino acids. Per germline, CDR1 SQVTM and CDR2 ANQGSEA. V was shortened by 7 bases and J by 1 base, with 13 bases between the two germline ends. This CDR3 reads CSAVDSLNYGYTF. DNA for the CDR3: TGCAGCGCTGTGGACAGCCTTAACTATGGCTACACCTTC.

The V and J genes are TRBV19 and TRBJ2-5; D perhaps matches TRBD2 (5 bases). Germline-derived CDR1 and CDR2 are LNHDA and SQIVND (reference sequence). The germline V and J ends were trimmed by 3 bases and 5 bases, with 22 bases remaining between them. CDR3 length: 17 residues. CDR3: CASSIGFGRGKMETQYF. The CDR3 nucleotides are TGTGCCAGTAGTATTGGCTTCGGGCGAGGGAAGATGGAGACCCAGTACTTC.

This clone was counted between two and nine times. The chain links TRBV6-2 or TRBV6-3 to TRBJ2-7; TRBD2 aligns across 10 bases. Germline CDR1 MNHEY, CDR2 SVGEGT. This CDR3 has 15 residues. The J segment lost 2 bases and the V segment lost 4 bases, leaving 5 bases of the junction unmatched. In DNA form, the CDR3 reads TGTGCCAGCAGTTCTCCACTAGCGGGAACCTACGAGCAGTACTTC. Translating gives CASSSPLAGTYEQYF.

The chain has TRBV7-3 and TRBJ2-1, with D possibly TRBD1 on 5 matching bases. From germline, CDR1 is SGHTA and CDR2 FQGTGA. The CDR3 is made up of 15 amino acids. Trimming removed 2 bases from V and 3 bases from J, with 11 bases in between. DNA for the CDR3: TGTGCCAGCAGCTTAGTAGGGGTGGGCTACAATGAGCAGTTCTTC. Protein: CASSLVGVGYNEQFF.

This chain connects TRBV5-4 to TRBJ2-1, with 10 bases lining up with TRBD2. Trimming took 2 bases from V and 0 from J; bases not matched to a gene: 2. The CDR3 loop spans 16 amino acids. CDR1 and CDR2 from the germline V gene are SGHNT and YYREEE (reference sequence). The CDR3, as DNA: TGTGCCAGCAGCTTTGAGCGGGGGGGCTCCTACAATGAGCAGTTCTTC. The encoded protein is CASSFERGGSYNEQFF.

The chain carries TRBV19 and TRBJ2-2; weak D call: TRBD1 (7 bases). The CDR3 spans 15 residues. Trimming left V 6 bases short and J 6 bases short, with 17 bases between. Germline lookup yields CDR1 LNHDA and CDR2 SQIVND (reference sequence). The CDR3 protein is CASRLGGTAAGELFF. Here the CDR3 DNA reads TGTGCCAGTAGGCTTGGGGGGACAGCGGCCGGGGAGCTGTTTTTT.

This sequence joins TRBV2 and TRBJ2-3; maybe TRBD1 (5 bases). Deletions cut 8 bases from V and 2 bases from J, with 14 bases between. CDR1 is SNHLY, CDR2 FYNNEI, per germline. This CDR3 region has 14 residues. The CDR3: CASESSRVTDTQYF. In DNA form, the CDR3 reads TGTGCCAGCGAGTCCTCCAGGGTCACAGATACGCAGTATTTT.

This clone was counted a single time. V is TRBV7-2 and J is TRBJ1-1; maybe TRBD1 (5 bases). The CDR3 spans 15 residues. Trimming shortened V by 1 base and J by 1 base, and 10 bases separated the two germline ends. The germline V gene has CDR1 SGHTA and CDR2 FQGNSA. CDR3 coding DNA: TGTGCCAGCAGCTTAGAGGGGTTGGAGAACACTGAAGCTTTCTTT. This encodes CASSLEGLENTEAFF.

The V gene is TRBV7-2, the J gene TRBJ1-6; D gene uncertain. V lost 1 base and J lost 7, with 5 bases in between. The CDR3 has 13 residues. Germline V gene lookup returns CDR1 SGHTA and CDR2 FQGNSA. Here the CDR3 DNA reads TGTGCCAGCAGCTTAGACTGGAATTCACCCCTCCACTTT. This sequence encodes CASSLDWNSPLHF.

The gene calls are TRBV28 and TRBJ2-5; 8 bases align to TRBD1. The CDR3 covers 16 residues. Germline lookup yields CDR1 MDHEN and CDR2 SYDVKM. The trim removed 3 bases at V and 5 bases at J, leaving 11 bases unmatched. The CDR3: CASSLRRRTGRETQYF. The DNA of the CDR3 is TGTGCCAGCAGTTTGAGGCGTCGGACAGGGCGCGAGACCCAGTACTTC.

The rearrangement joins TRBV18 to TRBJ2-7; tentative D call: TRBD2 (6 bases). Germline lookup yields CDR1 KGHSH and CDR2 LQKENI. The CDR3 totals 14 residues. V was pared by 0 bases and J by 2 bases, with 8 bases between. CDR3 nucleotide sequence: TGTGCCAGCTCACCACCGCGGGGTGCCTACGAGCAGTACTTC. Encoded protein: CASSPPRGAYEQYF.

The CDR3 DNA sequence: TGTGCCAGAAGCACGAGGGGACTAGTGCCGTTGTTCGAGCAGTACTTC. Translating it yields CARSTRGLVPLFEQYF. The chain uses TRBV5-3 and TRBJ2-7; 8 nucleotides align to TRBD2. TRBV5-3 is treated as an ORF (open reading frame) with a function not yet certain. V was pared by 4 bases and J by 6 bases, with 15 bases of the junction left unmatched. The CDR3 is made up of 16 amino acids.

V gene TRBV19 combines with J gene TRBJ1-4; tentative D call: TRBD1 (6 bases). The V end was cut by 5 bases, the J end by 0 bases, with 16 bases between. Germline lookup yields CDR1 LNHDA and CDR2 SQIVND (reference sequence). This CDR3 has 17 residues. The CDR3 nucleotides are TGTGCCAGTAGTTCACAGGGAAAGGGGACAACTAATGAAAAACTGTTTTTT. Amino acid sequence: CASSSQGKGTTNEKLFF.

This clone came up a few times. CDR3 coding DNA: TGTGCCAGCAGCTTAGGAGCAGCGTACTATGGCTACACCTTC. Translation gives CASSLGAAYYGYTF. The chain has TRBV7-9 and TRBJ1-2; D call uncertain. The germline gives CDR1 SEHNR, CDR2 FQNEAQ (reference sequence). V dropped 1 base and J dropped 3 bases, with 9 bases sitting between them. This CDR3 has 14 amino acids.

CDR3 bases: TGTGCCAGCAGCTCCGAGAATCTTTCTGGAAACACCATATATTTT. Amino acid sequence: CASSSENLSGNTIYF. The chain couples TRBV5-8 to TRBJ1-3; D is undetermined. CDR3 length: 15 residues. Germline V gene sequence: CDR1 SGHTS, CDR2 YDEGEE. V dropped 3 bases and J dropped 1 base, with 11 bases sitting between them. The whole variable domain, filled in from reference TRBV5-8 and TRBJ1-3, reads EAGVTQSPTHLIKTRGQQATLRCSPISGHTSVYWYQQALGLGLQFLLWYDEGEERNRGNFPPRFSGRQFPNYSSELNVNALELEDSALYLCASSSENLSGNTIYFGEGSWLTVV.